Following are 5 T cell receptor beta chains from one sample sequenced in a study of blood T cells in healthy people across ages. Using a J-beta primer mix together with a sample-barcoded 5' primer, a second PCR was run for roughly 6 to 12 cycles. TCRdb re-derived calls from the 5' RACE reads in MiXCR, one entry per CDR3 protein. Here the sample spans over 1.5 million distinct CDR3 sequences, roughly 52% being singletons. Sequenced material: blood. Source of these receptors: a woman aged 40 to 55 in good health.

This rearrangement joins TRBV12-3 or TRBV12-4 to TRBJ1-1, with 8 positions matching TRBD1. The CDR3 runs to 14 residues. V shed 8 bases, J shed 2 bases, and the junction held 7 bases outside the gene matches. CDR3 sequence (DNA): TGTGCCAGCGCATTGACAGGGGTCAACACTGAAGCTTTCTTT. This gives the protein CASALTGVNTEAFF.

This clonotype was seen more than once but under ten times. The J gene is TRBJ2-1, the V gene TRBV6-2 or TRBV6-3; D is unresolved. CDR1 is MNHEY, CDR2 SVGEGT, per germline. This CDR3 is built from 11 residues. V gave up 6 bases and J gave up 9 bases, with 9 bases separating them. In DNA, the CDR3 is TGTGCCAGCAGGGGCATGGGTGAGCAGTTCTTC. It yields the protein CASRGMGEQFF.

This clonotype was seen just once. The DNA of the CDR3 is TGTGCCAGCACGGGACAGAGAACCTACAATGAGCAGTACTTC. Its protein is CASTGQRTYNEQYF. This chain uses TRBV2 with TRBJ2-7; 7 bases fit TRBD1. Trimming cost V 7 bases and J 7 bases; bases outside gene matches: 13. This CDR3 spans 14 amino acids. Germline loops: CDR1 SNHLY, CDR2 FYNNEI.

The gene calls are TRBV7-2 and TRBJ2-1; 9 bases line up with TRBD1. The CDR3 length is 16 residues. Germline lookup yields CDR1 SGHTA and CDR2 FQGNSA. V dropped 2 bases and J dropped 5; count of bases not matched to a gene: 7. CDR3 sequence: CASSLRSGTGNNEQFF. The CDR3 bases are TGTGCCAGCAGCTTACGCTCCGGGACAGGGAACAATGAGCAGTTCTTC.

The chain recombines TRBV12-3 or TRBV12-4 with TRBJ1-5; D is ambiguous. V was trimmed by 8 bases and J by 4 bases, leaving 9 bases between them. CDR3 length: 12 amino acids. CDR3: CASCGRNQPQHF. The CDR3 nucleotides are TGTGCCAGCTGCGGCAGGAATCAGCCCCAGCATTTT.